This is a list of T cell receptor beta chains from one sample in a study of radiation and T cells in renal cell carcinoma. Repertoires were generated with immunoSEQ multiplex PCR, while TCRdb's copy carries only in-frame clones and drops some. The sample lists under 55,000 clones; approximately 80% were seen once. This sample comprised blood, obtained from a patient whose treatment included radiotherapy and nephrectomy. Receptors were obtained from a woman in her 70s with renal cell carcinoma. CDR3s include the opening cysteine and the closing phenylalanine or tryptophan. D genes are given only for firm matches. The size entry is marked missing in some rows and otherwise reads once, few, many or a size class.

TRBV6-1	TRBD2	TRBJ2-1	NA	TGTGCCAGCCGGGGGGGAGCTAGCGGGAGACTCGAGCAGTTCTTC	CASRGGASGRLEQFF
TRBV19	NA	TRBJ2-2	NA	TGTGCCAGTAGTCCCCCGGGGCCCCTAAACACCGGGGAGCTGTTTTTT	CASSPPGPLNTGELFF
TRBV9	NA	TRBJ2-1	NA	TGTGCCAGCAGCGCTGGTTCCTCCTACAATGAGCAGTTCTTC	CASSAGSSYNEQFF
TRBV19	TRBD1	TRBJ1-1	NA	TGTGCCAGTAGTATAGTAACAGGGGGCTTTGAAGCTTTCTTT	CASSIVTGGFEAFF
TRBV27	TRBD1	TRBJ1-2	many	TGTGCCAGCGGCGGACAGGGGAACAGCTATGGCTACACCTTC	CASGGQGNSYGYTF
TRBV7-8	NA	TRBJ1-2	NA	TGTGCCAGCAGCGAAAATAAGGGGTCCTATGGCTACACCTTC	CASSENKGSYGYTF
TRBV14	NA	TRBJ2-3	NA	TGTGCCAGCAGCGTTAGCCTTCATAGCACAGATACGCAGTATTTT	CASSVSLHSTDTQYF
TRBV4-2	NA	TRBJ2-7	NA	TGTGCCAGCAGCCAAGAATGGGGGGAAGCCTACGAGCAGTACTTC	CASSQEWGEAYEQYF
TRBV2	NA	TRBJ1-4	NA	TGTGCCAGCAAAAGGACGGAGGAAAAACTGTTTTTT	CASKRTEEKLFF
TRBV18	NA	TRBJ1-4	NA	TGTGCCAGCTCCGGTTCCTTTGCAACTAATGAAAAACTGTTTTTT	CASSGSFATNEKLFF
TRBV7-3	NA	TRBJ2-1	NA	TGTGCCAGCAGCTTAACCCACGCCCCCTACAATGAGCAGTTCTTC	CASSLTHAPYNEQFF
TRBV29-1	NA	TRBJ2-1	NA	TGCAGCGTTGAAGAGAACGACTTGGGTGAGCAGTTCTTC	CSVEENDLGEQFF
TRBV18	NA	TRBJ1-2	NA	TGTGCCAGCTCGTCCACTGGTGGGGGACAACATCACTATGGCTACACCTTC	CASSSTGGGQHHYGYTF
TRBV9	NA	TRBJ2-5	NA	TGTGCCAGCAGCGGACAAGAGACCCAGTACTTC	CASSGQETQYF
TRBV4-3	TRBD2	TRBJ2-1	NA	TGCGCCAGCAGCCAAGTGGTAGCGGGAGGGGTAGGGAATGAGCAGTTCTTC	CASSQVVAGGVGNEQFF
TRBV7-3	NA	TRBJ1-5	NA	TGTGCCAGCAGCTTAATGCACAATCAGCCCCAGCATTTT	CASSLMHNQPQHF
TRBV19	TRBD1	TRBJ1-1	once	TGTGCCAGTAGTATAGGGACAGGGAGCACTGAAGCTTTCTTT	CASSIGTGSTEAFF
TRBV11-2	NA	TRBJ1-1	NA	TGTGCCAGCAGCTTAGAGTGGGGGGCCACTGAAGCTTTCTTT	CASSLEWGATEAFF
TRBV28	NA	TRBJ2-7	NA	TGTGCCAGCAGTCCTATAGGGTACGAGCAGTACTTC	CASSPIGYEQYF
TRBV4-1	NA	TRBJ1-3	NA	TGCGCCAGCAGCCTTGGTTTCGGCCAATCTGGAAACACCATATATTTT	CASSLGFGQSGNTIYF
TRBV7-2	NA	TRBJ2-5	NA	TGTGCCAGCAGCCTCTACAAATCAGAGACCCAGTACTTC	CASSLYKSETQYF
TRBV7-2	NA	TRBJ2-7	NA	TGTGCCAGCAGCCGCTTTGGCGTAGGGGAGCAGTACTTC	CASSRFGVGEQYF
TRBV14	TRBD1	TRBJ2-1	NA	TGTGCCAGCAGCTTCCGGACAGGGAAATACAATGAGCAGTTCTTC	CASSFRTGKYNEQFF
TRBV10-1	TRBD1	TRBJ2-7	NA	TGCGCCAGCAGTGGGGGACAGGGTGTCGACGAGCAGTACTTC	CASSGGQGVDEQYF
TRBV5-5	NA	TRBJ2-3	few	TGTGCCAGCAGCCCCGGGACCGAATTGCAGTATTTT	CASSPGTELQYF
TRBV6-5	TRBD1	TRBJ2-7	NA	TGTGCCAGCAGTTCCGGGACAGGGGCGATTCGCGAGCAGTACTTC	CASSSGTGAIREQYF
TRBV7-9	TRBD1	TRBJ1-2	NA	TGTGCCAGCAGCTGGTCAGGGGGCGAAGGCTACACCTTC	CASSWSGGEGYTF
TRBV7-2	NA	TRBJ1-5	NA	TGTGCCAGCAGCTTAGCGGGAGCAGGGGAGCCCCAGCATTTT	CASSLAGAGEPQHF
TRBV6-1	NA	TRBJ2-7	NA	TGTGCCAGCAGTGAGGCCCCGGTACCCTCCTACGAGCAGTACTTC	CASSEAPVPSYEQYF
TRBV10-3	NA	TRBJ2-3	NA	TGTGCCATCAGGGGGGGCGGGATCGGCACAGATACGCAGTATTTT	CAIRGGGIGTDTQYF
TRBV10-3	TRBD2	TRBJ2-5	NA	TGTGCCATCAGCACTAGCGGGGGCTCCCGGGAGACCCAGTACTTC	CAISTSGGSRETQYF
TRBV27	TRBD1	TRBJ2-3	NA	TGTGCCAGCAATCAACAGGGGCTCACAGATACGCAGTATTTT	CASNQQGLTDTQYF
TRBV21-1	NA	TRBJ2-5	NA	TGTGCCAGCAGGGATGGGGCGGTGGAAGAGACCCAGTACTTC	CASRDGAVEETQYF
TRBV5-4	NA	TRBJ2-7	few	TGTGCCAGCAGCTTGGATGGGGGCCCCTACGAGCAGTACTTC	CASSLDGGPYEQYF
TRBV19	NA	TRBJ2-1	NA	TGTGCCAGTAGTGGCCGGGAGAATGAGCAGTTCTTC	CASSGRENEQFF
TRBV6-5	NA	TRBJ2-5	NA	TGTGCCAGCAGCCCTACGCACGAGGTTGGGGAGACCCAGTACTTC	CASSPTHEVGETQYF
TRBV5-4	TRBD1	TRBJ1-2	few	TGTGCCAGCACCAAGGACAGGCTCTATGGCTACACCTTC	CASTKDRLYGYTF
TRBV7-2	NA	TRBJ1-5	NA	TGTGCCAGCAGCCCACAGACAGATCAGCCCCAGCATTTT	CASSPQTDQPQHF
TRBV6-5	NA	TRBJ1-2	NA	TGTGCCAGCAGTTACTCGGGGGGGCTAGGGGATGGCTACACCTTC	CASSYSGGLGDGYTF
TRBV7-9	TRBD2	TRBJ2-3	NA	TGTGCCAGCAGCAAGGGCGGGAGGGCCATTTTGGATACGCAGTATTTT	CASSKGGRAILDTQYF
TRBV10-1	NA	TRBJ1-1	NA	TGCGCCAGCAGTGAAAGGGGGGACACTGAAGCTTTCTTT	CASSERGDTEAFF
TRBV13	NA	TRBJ1-1	NA	TGTGCCAGCAGCACAGGACAGTTGAACACTGAAGCTTTCTTT	CASSTGQLNTEAFF
TRBV5-1	NA	TRBJ2-1	NA	TGCGCCAGCAGCCTCCAGGGAGGAATGGGATACAATGAGCAGTTCTTC	CASSLQGGMGYNEQFF
TRBV7-9	NA	TRBJ2-5	NA	TGTGCCAGCAGCTTAAATGGCGAGAACCAAGAGACCCAGTACTTC	CASSLNGENQETQYF
TRBV6-1	TRBD2	TRBJ2-3	NA	TGTGCCAGCAGTGAAGATGCGGGGGGGACAGATACGCAGTATTTT	CASSEDAGGTDTQYF
TRBV7-9	NA	TRBJ2-7	NA	TGTGCCAGCAGCGCTGGACAGAGCTACGAGCAGTACTTC	CASSAGQSYEQYF